Following are 21 T cell receptor beta chains from one sample sequenced in a study of blood T cell repertoires in COVID-19. Sequencing used immunoSEQ multiplex PCR; TCRdb keeps in-frame clones, though not all of them. In the table there are some 100,000 clones, 86% of which are singletons. Input material: peripheral blood. These receptors all come from a man in his forties or fifties with acute or convalescent COVID-19.

V gene TRBV12-5 combines with J gene TRBJ1-6; D remains ambiguous. V shed 6 bases and J shed 7 bases, with 4 bases lying between them. The CDR3 totals 11 residues. Germline lookup yields CDR1 LGHNT and CDR2 FRNRAP. The CDR3 region is CASGANSPLHF. CDR3 DNA: TGTGCTAGTGGGGCCAATTCACCCCTCCACTTT.

V is TRBV10-2 and J is TRBJ2-1; D is unresolved. CDR1 is WSHSY, CDR2 SAAADI, per germline. This CDR3 spans 12 amino acids. V was shortened by 7 bases and J by 5 bases, with 9 bases between the two germline ends. The CDR3 loop reads CASNRAHNEQFF. CDR3 sequence (DNA): TGCGCCAGCAATCGAGCCCACAATGAGCAGTTCTTC.

The V and J genes are TRBV5-1 and TRBJ2-2; maybe TRBD2 (5 bases). The germline gives CDR1 SGHRS, CDR2 YFSETQ. The germline V and J ends were trimmed by 2 bases and 2 bases, with 10 bases remaining between them. This CDR3 is built from 15 residues. The CDR3 reads CASSFGRLNTGELFF. The DNA of the CDR3 is TGCGCCAGCAGCTTTGGGAGATTAAACACCGGGGAGCTGTTTTTT.

This sequence joins TRBV7-6 and TRBJ2-2; possibly TRBD2 for D (7 bases). Trimming removed 1 base at V and 8 bases at J, with 17 bases between. The CDR3 extends over 16 amino acids. Germline CDR1 reads SGHVS; CDR2 reads FNYEAQ. The CDR3 region is CASSLESRGASGELFF. In DNA, the CDR3 is TGTGCCAGCAGCTTAGAATCCCGGGGGGCTTCAGGGGAGCTGTTTTTT. Full variable domain (rest looked up from reference TRBV7-6 and TRBJ2-2): GAGVSQSPRYKVTKRGQDVALRCDPISGHVSLYWYRQALGQGPEFLTYFNYEAQQDKSGLPNDRFSAERPEGSISTLTIQRTEQRDSAMYRCASSLESRGASGELFFGEGSRLTVL.

The sample holds a few counts of this clone. Compared with germline, one end of the junction differs, possibly owing to a read error. The chain recombines TRBV2 with TRBJ2-3, with 8 bases fitting TRBD1. This CDR3 has 14 amino acids. CDR1 SNHLY and CDR2 FYNNEI come from the germline V gene. CDR3 nucleotide sequence: TGTGCCAGGTGGACAGGGTATCGAACAGATACGCAGTGTTTT. Translated, it gives CARWTGYRTDTQCF.

The table lists this clone with a count of one. The chain is built from TRBV3-1 (or the pseudogene TRBV3-2) and TRBJ2-7; TRBD2 aligns across 11 bases. Germline V lookup: CDR1 LGHDT, CDR2 YNNKEL (reference sequence). This CDR3 has 15 amino acids. After removal of 5 bases from V and 4 bases from J, the junction contained 7 bases not matched to a gene. This chain's CDR3 is CASSVGTSGRYEQYF. Here the CDR3 DNA reads TGTGCCAGCAGCGTCGGGACTAGCGGTCGTTACGAGCAGTACTTC.

The table lists this clone with a few counts. This chain joins TRBV11-2 and TRBJ1-1, with TRBD1 matching over 7 bases. Trimming took 1 base from V and 2 from J; bases not matched to a gene: 7. This CDR3 spans 16 amino acids. Germline V gene sequence: CDR1 SGHAT, CDR2 FQNNGV. DNA for the CDR3: TGTGCCAGCAGCTTAGGACAGGGTAGGAGTAACACTGAAGCTTTCTTT. This codes for CASSLGQGRSNTEAFF. Complete variable domain (other parts from reference TRBV11-2 and TRBJ1-1): EAGVAQSPRYKIIEKRQSVAFWCNPISGHATLYWYQQILGQGPKLLIQFQNNGVVDDSQLPKDRFSAERLKGVDSTLKIQPAKLEDSAVYLCASSLGQGRSNTEAFFGQGTRLTVV.

This chain links TRBV19 with TRBJ2-1; 15 bases map to TRBD2. J gave up 7 bases and V 5 bases, and 6 bases lay outside the gene matches. CDR1 and CDR2 from the germline V gene are LNHDA and SQIVND (reference sequence). This CDR3 spans 16 amino acids. CDR3 region: CASSRGLAGGANEQFF. CDR3 in DNA: TGTGCCAGTAGTCGCGGACTAGCGGGAGGGGCAAATGAGCAGTTCTTC.

The chain carries TRBV12-3 or TRBV12-4 and TRBJ2-7; TRBD1 agrees at 8 bases. CDR3 size: 13 residues. Unmatched junction bases numbered 6, after V lost 5 bases and J lost 6 bases. The CDR3 is CASSSDRGAEQYF. The CDR3 nucleotides read TGTGCCAGCAGTAGCGACAGGGGAGCCGAGCAGTACTTC.

CDR3 sequence: CASSQDIDRTRELFF. The CDR3 nucleotides read TGCGCCAGCAGCCAAGACATCGATCGGACAAGGGAGCTGTTTTTT. This chain joins TRBV4-1 and TRBJ2-2; D is possibly TRBD1 (5 bases). Trimming stripped 0 bases from V and 9 bases from J, with 14 bases between. Germline CDR1 is MGHRA and CDR2 is YSYEKL. This CDR3 region has 15 residues.

This chain joins TRBV19 and TRBJ1-3, with 9 bases lining up with TRBD1. The CDR3 runs 15 residues. The V gene's germline CDR1 is LNHDA and CDR2 SQIVND (reference sequence). Trimming cost V 7 bases and J 2 bases; bases outside gene matches: 6. The DNA for the CDR3 is TGTGCCAGTACCCGACAGGGGGACGCTGGAAACACCATATATTTT. Its protein product is CASTRQGDAGNTIYF.

The V call is TRBV19, the J call TRBJ2-5; D unclear. CDR1 and CDR2 (germline): LNHDA, SQIVND (reference sequence). Trimming removed 5 bases from V and 1 base from J, with 8 bases in between. The CDR3 is 13 residues long. DNA of the CDR3: TGTGCCAGTAGTCTGCGGATCCAAGAGACCCAGTACTTC. It translates to CASSLRIQETQYF. Full variable domain (remainder filled in from reference TRBV19 and TRBJ2-5): DGGITQSPKYLFRKEGQNVTLSCEQNLNHDAMYWYRQDPGQGLRLIYYSQIVNDFQKGDIAEGYSVSREKKESFPLTVTSAQKNPTAFYLCASSLRIQETQYFGPGTRLLVL.

The V and J genes are TRBV9 and TRBJ2-7, with 11 bases lining up with TRBD2. V was pared by 1 base and J by 2 bases, with 2 bases of the junction left unmatched. Germline-derived CDR1 and CDR2 are SGDLS and YYNGEE. The CDR3 sequence is 15 residues long. CDR3 region: CASSVTSGGAYEQYF. Here the CDR3 DNA reads TGTGCCAGCAGCGTAACTAGCGGGGGAGCCTACGAGCAGTACTTC.

V and J are TRBV5-6 and TRBJ1-1; D not certain. The CDR3 runs 13 residues. Germline CDR1 is SGHDT and CDR2 is YYEEEE. The V gene lost 1 base and the J gene lost 0 bases, with 4 bases spanning the gap. The CDR3 spells CASSLSVNTEAFF. The CDR3 DNA sequence: TGTGCCAGCAGCTTGTCTGTGAACACTGAAGCTTTCTTT.

This rearrangement joins TRBV6-6 to TRBJ1-5; D unresolved. The germline CDR1 and CDR2 sequences are MNHNY and SVGAGI (reference sequence). The CDR3 has 13 residues. Trimming shortened V by 4 bases and J by 4 bases, and 8 bases separated the two germline ends. The CDR3 DNA sequence: TGTGCCAGCAGTTCCTTTCCTAATCAGCCCCAGCATTTT. Translating it yields CASSSFPNQPQHF.

The chain recombines TRBV12-3 or TRBV12-4 with TRBJ1-2; TRBD1 might be the D (6 bases). The CDR3 loop spans 13 amino acids. V was clipped by 7 bases and J by 5 bases, with 14 bases between them. CDR3 DNA: TGTGCCAGCACGGGGGCCGGGGGGTATGGCTACACCTTC. Translation gives CASTGAGGYGYTF.

The genes are TRBV19 and TRBJ1-5, with D hard to call. The germline CDR1 and CDR2 sequences are LNHDA and SQIVND (reference sequence). V dropped 7 bases and J dropped 0 bases, with 13 bases sitting between them. This CDR3 region has 15 residues. The CDR3 region is CASNSLEYSNQPQHF. Here the CDR3 DNA reads TGTGCCAGTAATAGCTTGGAATATAGCAATCAGCCCCAGCATTTT.

This rearrangement joins TRBV18 to TRBJ2-1, with TRBD2 matching 7 bases. The junction had 4 bases not matched to a gene; V was cut back by 1 base and J by 1 base. From germline, CDR1 is KGHSH and CDR2 LQKENI. This CDR3 is 16 amino acids long. CDR3: CASSPQPSGSYNEQFF. For the CDR3, the DNA is TGTGCCAGCTCACCACAACCTAGCGGATCCTACAATGAGCAGTTCTTC.

The rearrangement uses TRBV5-5 and TRBJ2-1, with 9 bases identical to TRBD2. The CDR3 is 16 residues long. After removal of 4 bases from V and 7 bases from J, the junction contained 12 bases not matched to a gene. Germline V lookup: CDR1 SGHKS, CDR2 YYEKEE (reference sequence). CDR3 sequence reads: CASSPQGGRAGNEQFF. CDR3 in DNA: TGTGCCAGCAGCCCGCAAGGCGGGAGGGCTGGGAATGAGCAGTTCTTC.

This chain connects TRBV19 to TRBJ2-7, with TRBD1 matching 7 bases. This CDR3 has 14 residues. V gave up 6 bases and J gave up 0 bases; unmatched junction bases: 5. Germline lookup yields CDR1 LNHDA and CDR2 SQIVND (reference sequence). CDR3 protein: CASRKTGSSYEQYF. The CDR3 nucleotides are TGTGCCAGTAGGAAGACAGGGAGCTCCTACGAGCAGTACTTC.

This rearrangement joins TRBV9 to TRBJ2-3; D possibly corresponds to TRBD2 (5 bases). CDR3 length equals 15 residues. Trimming cost V 0 bases and J 4 bases, with 12 bases left between them. From germline, CDR1 is SGDLS and CDR2 YYNGEE. CDR3 amino acids: CASSVVGSRADTQYF. Here the CDR3 DNA reads TGTGCCAGCAGCGTAGTAGGGAGTAGGGCAGATACGCAGTATTTT.